Listed below are T cell receptor beta chains from one sample, sequenced in a study of blood T cell repertoires in COVID-19. Sequenced by immunoSEQ multiplex PCR; TCRdb stores in-frame clones only, minus some. The sample records more than 65,000 clones, roughly 84% being singletons. The sequenced sample consisted of peripheral blood. These receptors were collected from a man in his forties or fifties with acute or convalescent COVID-19. Both conserved end residues are part of each CDR3. The order of the fields is D gene, J gene, CDR3 length, clone size, V gene, CDR3 protein, CDR3 DNA. D genes are given only for firm matches. Clone sizes are given selectively: once, few, many, or a class where the clone is expanded.

TRBD1,TRBJ1-2,15,-,TRBV5-1,CASSSGQGDIYGYTF,TGCGCCAGCAGCTCGGGACAGGGGGACATCTATGGCTACACCTTC
-,TRBJ2-5,14,-,TRBV3-1/TRBV3-2,CASSQDDSQETQYF,TGTGCCAGCAGCCAAGATGACAGTCAAGAGACCCAGTACTTC
TRBD2,TRBJ2-7,17,-,TRBV11-3,CASSLPTSGRAESEQYF,TGTGCCAGCAGCTTACCGACTAGCGGGAGGGCCGAATCCGAGCAGTACTTC
TRBD1,TRBJ2-1,14,-,TRBV19,CAASGQGAPREQFF,TGTGCCGCGTCGGGACAGGGGGCGCCCCGGGAGCAGTTCTTC
TRBD1,TRBJ1-2,14,few,TRBV5-1,CASSRDSTSYGYTF,TGCGCCAGCAGCCGGGACAGTACCTCTTATGGCTACACCTTC
-,TRBJ2-5,15,-,TRBV11-2,CASSLRRTAQETQYF,TGTGCCAGCAGCTTAAGGAGGACGGCTCAAGAGACCCAGTACTTC
-,TRBJ2-5,12,few,TRBV6-2/TRBV6-3,CASSYVRETQYF,TGTGCCAGCAGTTATGTCCGAGAGACCCAGTACTTC
-,TRBJ2-7,13,-,TRBV7-9,CASSLRRQDEQYF,TGTGCCAGCAGCTTAAGGAGGCAGGACGAGCAGTACTTC
TRBD2,TRBJ2-2,18,once,TRBV28,CASSLGWLAGELTGELFF,TGTGCCAGCAGTTTGGGCTGGCTAGCGGGGGAACTCACCGGGGAGCTGTTTTTT
-,TRBJ1-5,13,-,TRBV29-1,CSVGFGTNQPQHF,TGCAGCGTTGGTTTCGGTACCAATCAGCCCCAGCATTTT
-,TRBJ1-4,13,-,TRBV24-1,CATSDFQGGKLFF,TGTGCCACCAGTGATTTTCAGGGTGGAAAACTGTTTTTT
-,TRBJ1-2,14,-,TRBV4-3,CASSQVSGTGGYTF,TGCGCCAGCAGCCAAGTGTCGGGAACCGGTGGCTACACCTTC
TRBD1,TRBJ1-2,16,-,TRBV9,CASSSDSGTEAYGYTF,TGTGCCAGCAGCTCCGATTCCGGGACAGAGGCCTATGGCTACACCTTC
TRBD1,TRBJ1-4,14,-,TRBV3-1/TRBV3-2,CASSLRDSHEKLFF,TGTGCCAGCAGCCTCCGGGACAGTCATGAAAAACTGTTTTTT
-,TRBJ2-7,14,few,TRBV7-2,CASTQGRESYEQYF,TGTGCTAGCACTCAAGGCAGGGAAAGCTACGAGCAGTACTTC
-,TRBJ2-5,16,once,TRBV7-2,CASSLRGSSTGETQYF,TGTGCCAGCAGCTTAAGGGGGTCTAGCACGGGGGAGACCCAGTACTTC
-,TRBJ1-3,15,-,TRBV4-3,CASSQERTAGNTIYF,TGCGCCAGCAGCCAAGAGCGGACAGCCGGAAACACCATATATTTT
-,TRBJ1-2,15,once,TRBV28,CASSSDPTGFYGYTF,TGTGCCAGCAGTTCGGATCCCACAGGGTTCTATGGCTACACCTTC
TRBD2,TRBJ2-3,13,-,TRBV18,CASAQTSADTQYF,TGTGCCAGCGCTCAAACTAGCGCAGATACGCAGTATTTT
-,TRBJ2-1,14,-,TRBV7-3,CASSFNGISSEQFF,TGTGCCAGCAGCTTCAACGGGATTTCAAGTGAGCAGTTCTTC
TRBD1,TRBJ1-5,15,-,TRBV27,CASSRTGGSPQPQHF,TGTGCCAGCAGTCGGACAGGAGGCTCCCCACAGCCCCAGCATTTT
TRBD2,TRBJ2-1,13,-,TRBV7-9,CASRRGTSGEQFF,TGTGCCAGCAGACGCGGGACTAGCGGTGAGCAGTTCTTC
-,TRBJ1-6,16,-,TRBV30,CAWRGSGLLIYSPLHF,TGTGCCTGGAGAGGTTCGGGGTTATTGATATACTCACCCCTCCACTTT
-,TRBJ1-2,13,-,TRBV29-1,CSAYRDSNYGYTF,TGCAGCGCCTACAGGGATTCTAACTATGGCTACACCTTC
-,TRBJ2-1,14,-,TRBV19,CASSIGGPYNEQFF,TGTGCCAGTAGTATAGGTGGGCCCTACAATGAGCAGTTCTTC
TRBD2,TRBJ2-1,17,-,TRBV7-2,CASSSQILAGPNNEQFF,TGTGCCAGCAGCTCACAAATTCTAGCGGGGCCAAACAATGAGCAGTTCTTC
-,TRBJ2-3,13,-,TRBV28,CASSTTSTDTQYF,TGTGCCAGCAGTACGACTAGCACAGATACGCAGTATTTT
TRBD1,TRBJ1-2,14,-,TRBV6-5,CASSRQGMIYGYTF,TGTGCCAGCAGTCGACAGGGAATGATCTATGGCTACACCTTC
TRBD2,TRBJ2-3,15,-,TRBV7-8,CASSFERGSTDTQYF,TGTGCCAGCAGCTTCGAGCGGGGTAGCACAGATACGCAGTATTTT
-,TRBJ1-5,17,-,TRBV7-2,CASSPRTSFYSNQPQHF,TGTGCCAGCAGCCCACGGACAAGCTTCTATAGCAATCAGCCCCAGCATTTT
-,TRBJ1-1,14,-,TRBV4-2,CASSQRGRDTEAFF,TGTGCCAGCAGCCAACGAGGGAGGGACACTGAAGCTTTCTTT
-,TRBJ1-2,17,-,TRBV19,CASSIRGNVPLSGGYTF,TGTGCCAGTAGTATCCGGGGTAACGTTCCTCTGTCGGGTGGCTACACCTTC
TRBD1,TRBJ2-4,16,-,TRBV2,CASRQGAGTAKNIQYF,TGTGCCAGCCGCCAGGGGGCGGGGACCGCCAAAAACATTCAGTACTTC
TRBD2,TRBJ2-7,15,-,TRBV4-3,CASSQSSGAHYEQYF,TGCGCCAGCAGCCAGTCGAGCGGGGCCCACTACGAGCAGTACTTC
TRBD1,TRBJ2-7,16,few,TRBV6-1,CASSEIGTGTGRGQYF,TGTGCCAGCAGTGAAATTGGCACGGGGACAGGACGAGGGCAGTACTTC
-,TRBJ1-4,14,-,TRBV5-5,CASSFGGTNEKLFF,TGTGCCAGCAGCTTCGGGGGTACTAATGAAAAACTGTTTTTT
TRBD2,TRBJ2-1,16,-,TRBV5-4,CASSRTSGGSYNEQFF,TGTGCCAGCAGCAGAACTAGCGGGGGATCCTACAATGAGCAGTTCTTC
TRBD1,TRBJ2-5,14,-,TRBV18,CASSMTGGTETQYF,TGTGCCAGCTCAATGACAGGGGGTACGGAGACCCAGTACTTC
-,TRBJ2-1,14,-,TRBV24-1,CATSEGGEGNEQFF,TGTGCCACCAGTGAAGGGGGGGAGGGGAATGAGCAGTTCTTC
-,TRBJ2-3,15,-,TRBV11-2,CASSLNRISTDTQYF,TGTGCCAGCAGCTTAAACAGGATCTCAACAGATACGCAGTATTTT
TRBD1,TRBJ1-2,17,-,TRBV28,CASSFPGQGARGYGYTF,TGTGCCAGCAGTTTTCCCGGTCAGGGGGCGCGCGGCTATGGCTACACCTTC
-,TRBJ2-3,12,-,TRBV15,CATSRDQNTQYF,TGTGCCACCAGCAGAGATCAAAATACGCAGTATTTT
-,TRBJ2-7,15,-,TRBV11-3,CASSLPLASGYEQYF,TGTGCCAGCAGCTTACCCCTAGCGTCAGGGTACGAGCAGTACTTC
TRBD2,TRBJ2-2,13,-,TRBV11-2,CASSFREGRELFF,TGTGCCAGCAGCTTTCGGGAGGGCCGGGAGCTGTTTTTT
TRBD1,TRBJ2-7,14,once,TRBV27,CASRTGTATIGQYF,TGTGCCAGCAGGACCGGGACAGCAACGATCGGGCAGTACTTC
-,TRBJ2-5,14,-,TRBV28,CASYHGRNQETQYF,TGTGCCAGCTACCACGGGAGAAATCAAGAGACCCAGTACTTC
TRBD1,TRBJ1-2,13,-,TRBV7-2,CASSRDSIYGYTF,TGTGCCAGCAGCAGGGACAGCATCTATGGCTACACCTTC